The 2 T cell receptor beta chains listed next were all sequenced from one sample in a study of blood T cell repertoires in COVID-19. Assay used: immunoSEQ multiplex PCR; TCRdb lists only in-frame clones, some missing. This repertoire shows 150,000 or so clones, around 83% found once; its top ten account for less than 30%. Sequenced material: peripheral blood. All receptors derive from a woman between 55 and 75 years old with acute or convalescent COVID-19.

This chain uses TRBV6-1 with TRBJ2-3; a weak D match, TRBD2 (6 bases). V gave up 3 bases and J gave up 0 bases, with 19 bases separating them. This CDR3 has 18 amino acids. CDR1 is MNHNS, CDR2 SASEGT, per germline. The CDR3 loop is CASSERRGDVGSTDTQYF. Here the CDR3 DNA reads TGTGCCAGCAGTGAGCGGCGGGGCGATGTTGGGAGCACAGATACGCAGTATTTT.

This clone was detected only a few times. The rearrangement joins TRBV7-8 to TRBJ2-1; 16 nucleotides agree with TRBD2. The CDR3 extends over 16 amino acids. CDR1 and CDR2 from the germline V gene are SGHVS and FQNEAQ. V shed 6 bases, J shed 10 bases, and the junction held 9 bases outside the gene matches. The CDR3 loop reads CASSPGLAGGYREQFF. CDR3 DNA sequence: TGTGCCAGCAGTCCGGGACTAGCGGGGGGGTACCGAGAGCAGTTCTTC.